The text below deals with one TCR beta chain. Its specific antigen is unknown. The junction shows a germline mismatch at one end, possibly a read error. For repertoire sequencing, the TCR beta CDR3 regions were amplified from RNA transcripts. The first round of RT-PCR was done with HTBI primers and the Qiagen OneStep RT-PCR kit, and was followed by a second round of multiplex PCR, then size selection and purification. Libraries were sequenced on an Illumina HiSeq2000 using paired-end 100 bp reads. In the source study's methods: SOAPnuke was used to process the reads, throwing out any read that had adapters, had uncalled bases, had a mean Phred below 15, or lacked an exact constant-primer or identifier match. High-quality paired reads were merged with COPE v1.2.5. Clonotypes were defined as unique nucleotide sequences and were aligned to IMGT TRB V, D and J references using MiTCR v1.1. The analysis was limited to V-J combinations with a frequency above 0.0001, which together covered 98% to 99.2% of repertoires. For each V-J combination, a TCR clonal expansion and chaos score was defined as F50 clonal expansion divided by the chaos observed in the TCRdist matrix. Welch's t-statistics and random forest were used to narrow the features down to more than 10 V-J combinations, which were then fed into a naive Bayes classifier. The Morisita-Horn index was used to measure how similar the thyroid and blood repertoires were. The public reads were reprocessed in TCRdb via fastp at Q25 and MiXCR, keeping in-frame beta chains. Under each unique CDR3 protein, matching rows form one entry showing the most common genes and DNA. For this entry, the V and J calls and clone size follow TCRdb and not the study's own pipeline. The table for this sample lists 1 million to 1.3 million distinct CDR3 sequences; less than 45% of them were counted only once. In total, the top ten clones hold 11% of the sample.

The CDR3 measures 15 amino acids from cysteine to phenylalanine. The only DNA kept is the CDR3, 45 bases in frame from the first base. The germline V gene (reference sequence) gives CDR1 as LNHDA and CDR2 as SQIVND. This sample stems from a study of Graves' ophthalmopathy and Graves' hyperthyroidism (dated by TCRdb to between 2017 and 2018). As for the study more broadly: Hyperthyroidism was defined as stable when no progression to ophthalmopathy occurred within 18 months of follow-up. A discovery set of 100 patients (around 40 ophthalmopathy, 55 to 60 stable hyperthyroidism) was enrolled to explore V-J signatures distinguishing ophthalmopathy from hyperthyroidism. In total, approximately 130 blood samples were TCR-sequenced: approximately 42 ophthalmopathy, under 85 hyperthyroidism and roughly 17 hyperthyroidism-to-ophthalmopathy patients. An independent validation cohort was composed of some 19 hyperthyroidism patients and around 16 patients who later progressed from hyperthyroidism to ophthalmopathy. In roughly 6 hyperthyroidism patients, the T-cell repertoires found in thyroid tissue were compared with those found in blood. Once sampling was done, hyperthyroidism patients were given methimazole at a starting dose of 30 mg daily, while ophthalmopathy patients were given high-dose intravenous methylprednisolone. To tell Graves' ophthalmopathy apart from Graves' hyperthyroidism, and to predict which patients would progress to ophthalmopathy, the study relied on TCR beta repertoire signatures. Overall results and qualifications from the work: In validation, the model predicted ophthalmopathy progression with less than 71% sensitivity and approximately 78% specificity; roughly 12 predicted patients were CT-confirmed with GO in a median of approximately six months. Ophthalmopathy was separated from stable hyperthyroidism by the 13-signature model with 85% to 90% sensitivity and 81.08% specificity in cross-validation and with 80%/75% in the test set. Sample size was not statistically predetermined, and group allocation was not concealed from the investigators. Among expanded thyroid clonotypes with frequency above 0.001, most also showed up in blood, which suggests that blood repertoires may reflect the thyroid immune response.

Hyperthyroidism patients were newly diagnosed, were aged 18 to 65 years, and had a disease duration under 2 months. Patients with other autoimmune diseases, uncontrolled infections, pregnancy or lactation were excluded. Diagnosis was based on clinical symptoms, serum thyroxine, TRAb, thyroid ultrasound and orbital computed tomography. Total RNA was extracted with Trizol reagent and quality-checked on an Agilent 2100 Bioanalyzer. The sequenced sample consisted of peripheral blood or thyroid tissue (not recorded which). The sequence was obtained from an adult man with Graves' hyperthyroidism. This chain joins TRBV19 to TRBJ1-1, with TRBD1 perhaps the D gene, on 6 matching bases. CDR3 sequence: CASKGGTALGTEALF. The sequence in DNA is TGTGCCAGTAAAGGGGGAACGGCCCTTGGGACTGAAGCTCTCTTT.